Listed here are 28 T cell receptor beta chains from one sample, sequenced in a study of CD8+ T cells in alopecia areata. cDNA prepared by RNA extraction and subsequent reverse transcription served as the template for sequencing. The table came from immunoSEQ multiplex PCR; TCRdb's copy has only in-frame clones and leaves some out. The sample consists of roughly 250,000 clones, under 70% of them appearing once. The source was CD4+ T cells sorted from blood, collected at week 0. The receptors come from a human donor with alopecia areata.

This clone was counted a single time. The rearrangement joins TRBV25-1 to TRBJ1-2; D remains ambiguous. The CDR3 is 11 amino acids. CDR1 is MGHDK and CDR2 is SYGVNS in the germline V gene. Trimming removed 4 bases at V and 4 bases at J, with 4 bases between. Written as DNA, the CDR3 is TGTGCCAGCAGTGGGCTCTATGGCTACACCTTC. Translated, it gives CASSGLYGYTF.

V gene TRBV2 combines with J gene TRBJ1-5, with D uncertain. V was cut by 3 bases and J by 3 bases, with 6 bases left in between. This CDR3 has 13 amino acids. The germline gives CDR1 SNHLY, CDR2 FYNNEI. CDR3 coding DNA: TGTGCCAGCAGTGATCCTCTCAATCAGCCCCAGCATTTT. It is translated as CASSDPLNQPQHF. Variable domain in full (rest from reference TRBV2 and TRBJ1-5): EPEVTQTPSHQVTQMGQEVILRCVPISNHLYFYWYRQILGQKVEFLVSFYNNEISEKSEIFDDQFSVERPDGSNFTLKIRSTKLEDSAMYFCASSDPLNQPQHFGDGTRLSIL.

The chain couples TRBV11-2 to TRBJ2-1, with a tentative D call TRBD2 (5 bases). Germline values: CDR1 SGHAT, CDR2 FQNNGV. The V end was cut by 5 bases, the J end by 16 bases, with 21 bases between. This CDR3 is built from 13 residues. Here the CDR3 DNA reads TGTGCCAGCAGCGTAGGGAGCCACCGGCAATTTTTCTTC. Translated, it gives CASSVGSHRQFFF.

The CDR3 coding sequence is TGCAGCGTAGTTACAGCTACCGCCCTGGCCCAGTACTTC. It translates to CSVVTATALAQYF. This chain connects TRBV29-1 to TRBJ2-5, with D hard to call. Germline-derived CDR1 and CDR2 are SQVTM and ANQGSEA. With 6 bases removed from V and 9 bases from J, the gap between germline ends came to 20 bases. The CDR3 is 13 amino acids.

This rearrangement joins TRBV5-4 to TRBJ1-4; the D gene is possibly TRBD1 (6 bases). V was clipped by 0 bases and J by 0 bases, with 6 bases between them. The CDR3 runs 15 residues. The germline gives CDR1 SGHNT, CDR2 YYREEE (reference sequence). CDR3 sequence: CASSLGTATNEKLFF. The CDR3 DNA reads as TGTGCCAGCAGCTTGGGGACAGCAACTAATGAAAAACTGTTTTTT.

The chain employs TRBV5-1 and TRBJ2-5; 7 nucleotides align to TRBD1. CDR3 length: 15 residues. V shed 4 bases, J shed 4 bases, and the junction held 10 bases outside the gene matches. Germline assignment: CDR1 SGHRS and CDR2 YFSETQ. CDR3 amino acids: CASSDGDRFGETQYF. In DNA, the CDR3 is TGCGCCAGCAGCGACGGGGACAGATTTGGAGAGACCCAGTACTTC. Full variable domain (missing parts from reference TRBV5-1 and TRBJ2-5): KAGVTQTPRYLIKTRGQQVTLSCSPISGHRSVSWYQQTPGQGLQFLFEYFSETQRNKGNFPGRFSGRQFSNSRSEMNVSTLELGDSALYLCASSDGDRFGETQYFGPGTRLLVL.

This clone has at least ten counts. The V call is TRBV10-3, the J call TRBJ2-2; D unresolved. The V gene's germline CDR1 is ENHRY and CDR2 SYGVKD. Trimming shortened V by 6 bases and J by 0 bases, and 2 bases separated the two germline ends. The CDR3 runs 12 residues. CDR3 nucleotide sequence: TGTGCCATCAGGACGAACACCGGGGAGCTGTTTTTT. Translation: CAIRTNTGELFF.

This clone came up a few times. The chain joins TRBV5-1 to TRBJ2-5; D gene unclear. This CDR3 is built from 16 residues. Germline CDR1 is SGHRS and CDR2 is YFSETQ. V lost 3 bases, J lost 1 base, and 16 bases lay in between. The CDR3 DNA is TGCGCCAGCAGCTCCGCCCGACCAGGAAGCCAAGAGACCCAGTACTTC. Translation gives CASSSARPGSQETQYF.

The V and J genes are TRBV14 and TRBJ2-5, with TRBD2 matching 7 bases. The V gene's germline CDR1 is SGHDN and CDR2 FVKESK. V was clipped by 4 bases and J by 2 bases; unmatched bases: 7. This CDR3 is built from 15 residues. The CDR3 sequence: CASSPLGTNQETQYF. CDR3 bases: TGTGCCAGCAGCCCCCTCGGGACTAATCAAGAGACCCAGTACTTC.

The chain uses TRBV4-2 and TRBJ2-6; TRBD2 is a possible D gene (6 bases). The CDR3 has 14 residues. Per the germline V gene, CDR1 is LGHNA and CDR2 is YNFKEQ. V shed 7 bases and J shed 0 bases, with 7 bases lying between them. CDR3 DNA: TGTGCCAGCACCGGGGGCTCTGGGGCCAACGTCCTGACTTTC. It is translated as CASTGGSGANVLTF.

This chain connects TRBV29-1 to TRBJ2-2; 7 positions agree with TRBD1. V gave up 7 bases and J gave up 5 bases; unmatched junction bases: 4. The germline V gene encodes CDR1 SQVTM and CDR2 ANQGSEA. This CDR3 is 12 amino acids long. CDR3 bases: TGCAGCGCGGGACAGAGGACCGGGGAGCTGTTTTTT. As protein: CSAGQRTGELFF.

V usage is TRBV4-1 and J usage is TRBJ1-2; 8 bases map to TRBD1. Trimming at V came to 3 bases and at J to 4 bases, leaving 4 bases not matched to a gene. Germline lookup yields CDR1 MGHRA and CDR2 YSYEKL. The CDR3 is 14 amino acids. CDR3 amino acids: CASSHGTGTYGYTF. CDR3 nucleotide sequence: TGCGCCAGCAGCCACGGGACAGGAACCTATGGCTACACCTTC.

V is TRBV30 and J is TRBJ2-2; no definite D call. Looked up from germline, CDR1 is GTSNPN and CDR2 is SVGIG (reference sequence). The CDR3 extends over 13 amino acids. Trimming stripped 6 bases from V and 3 bases from J, with 11 bases between. The CDR3 here is CACPSAYTGELFF. In nucleotides, the CDR3 is TGTGCCTGTCCTTCTGCCTACACCGGGGAGCTGTTTTTT.

The V and J genes are TRBV18 and TRBJ1-1, with D uncertain. Germline V gene lookup returns CDR1 KGHSH and CDR2 LQKENI. This CDR3 region has 12 residues. Deletions cut 3 bases from V and 8 bases from J, with 10 bases between. CDR3 sequence reads: CASSPRSGEAFF. For the CDR3, the DNA is TGTGCCAGCTCACCCCGCTCTGGAGAAGCTTTCTTT.

DNA for the CDR3: TGTGCCAGCAGCCCGATCCGGGGGAGCGGGGCCAACGTCCTGACTTTC. Protein sequence: CASSPIRGSGANVLTF. This chain connects TRBV11-2 to TRBJ2-6, with D possibly matching TRBD2 (6 bases). V lost 5 bases and J 4 bases, leaving 15 bases between the germline ends. The CDR3 covers 16 residues. The V gene's germline CDR1 is SGHAT and CDR2 FQNNGV.

This clone was seen just once. J is TRBJ1-5 and V is TRBV30; D ambiguous. The CDR3 totals 13 residues. V was pared by 3 bases and J by 0 bases, with 6 bases between. Per the germline V gene, CDR1 is GTSNPN and CDR2 is SVGIG (reference sequence). CDR3 sequence: CAWSPVSNQPQHF. In DNA form, the CDR3 reads TGTGCCTGGAGCCCTGTTAGCAATCAGCCCCAGCATTTT.

This rearrangement joins TRBV29-1 to TRBJ1-1; 7 nucleotides align to TRBD1. Germline V gene data show CDR1 as SQVTM and CDR2 as ANQGSEA. The CDR3 contains 13 residues. Trimming took 7 bases from V and 3 from J; bases not matched to a gene: 8. The CDR3 coding sequence is TGCAGCGGCGGGAGGGGGCTGGACACTGAAGCTTTCTTT. This encodes CSGGRGLDTEAFF.

The rearrangement links TRBV5-1 to TRBJ2-7; D gene ambiguous. V was pared by 2 bases and J by 4 bases, with 13 bases between. In germline, CDR1 is SGHRS, CDR2 YFSETQ. This CDR3 has 14 amino acids. CDR3: CASSFRVMEYEQYF. The CDR3 DNA reads as TGCGCCAGCAGCTTCCGGGTTATGGAATACGAGCAGTACTTC.

V and J are TRBV29-1 and TRBJ2-3; possibly TRBD1 for D (5 bases). V dropped 4 bases and J dropped 6 bases, with 17 bases sitting between them. CDR3 length: 14 amino acids. Germline V gene lookup returns CDR1 SQVTM and CDR2 ANQGSEA. The CDR3: CSVAQHRFADTQYF. Here the CDR3 DNA reads TGCAGCGTTGCACAACACAGGTTCGCGGATACGCAGTATTTT.

This clone was seen a handful of times. V usage is TRBV5-1 and J usage is TRBJ2-1; the D gene is possibly TRBD2 (5 bases). The CDR3 covers 14 residues. CDR1 is SGHRS and CDR2 is YFSETQ in the germline V gene. V lost 1 base and J lost 6, with 11 bases in between. The CDR3 DNA sequence: TGCGCCAGCAGCTTGAGCGGCAATCGCAATGAGCAGTTCTTC. This codes for CASSLSGNRNEQFF.

The rearrangement links TRBV5-1 to TRBJ2-1; 7 nucleotides align to TRBD2. Germline CDR1 and CDR2: SGHRS and YFSETQ. V lost 0 bases to trimming and J lost 4 bases; unmatched junction nucleotides: 4. The CDR3 runs 15 residues. CDR3 sequence: CASSLVPRGYNEQFF. CDR3 in DNA: TGCGCCAGCAGCTTGGTGCCGCGGGGGTACAATGAGCAGTTCTTC.

The chain has TRBV19 and TRBJ1-2; D might be TRBD1 (5 bases). The CDR3 covers 23 residues. CDR1 and CDR2 from the germline V gene are LNHDA and SQIVND (reference sequence). Trimming took off 5 bases at V and 1 base at J, with 38 bases between the two ends. CDR3 amino acids: CASSPSLPPPGRIDWRLNYGYTF. CDR3 DNA: TGTGCCAGTAGTCCTTCTCTCCCCCCGCCGGGACGTATAGATTGGAGGCTTAACTATGGCTACACCTTC.

This clone showed up just a few times. The chain employs TRBV29-1 and TRBJ2-3, with 10 nucleotides matching TRBD2. This CDR3 is 13 amino acids long. The J segment lost 8 bases and the V segment lost 6 bases, leaving 8 bases of the junction unmatched. The germline V gene encodes CDR1 SQVTM and CDR2 ANQGSEA. The DNA of the CDR3 is TGCAGCGTCACAGCGGGGGGGCCCGGTACGCAGTATTTT. This codes for CSVTAGGPGTQYF.

Here the CDR3 reads CASSSKGGTPALEQYF. DNA of the CDR3: TGTGCCAGCAGTTCGAAGGGGGGGACACCAGCTTTGGAGCAGTACTTC. The chain has TRBV7-2 and TRBJ2-7, with D possibly being TRBD2 (7 bases). Trimming cost V 6 bases and J 7 bases, with 25 bases left between them. In germline, CDR1 is SGHTA, CDR2 FQGNSA. The CDR3 runs to 16 residues.

The chain has TRBV30 and TRBJ1-1, with D possibly TRBD1 on 6 matching bases. The ends were cut back, 7 bases at V and 2 bases at J, with 17 bases in the middle. The CDR3 length is 14 residues. Germline V gene lookup returns CDR1 GTSNPN and CDR2 SVGIG (reference sequence). For the CDR3, the DNA is TGTGCCTATTCACCGGGACACCTTAACACTGAAGCTTTCTTT. This translates into CAYSPGHLNTEAFF.

This chain uses TRBV30 with TRBJ2-7, with D maybe TRBD2 (6 bases). The CDR3 is made up of 13 amino acids. Between the trimmed V and J ends, which lost 4 bases and 2 bases, there was a span of 12 bases. Germline lookup yields CDR1 GTSNPN and CDR2 SVGIG (reference sequence). The CDR3, as DNA: TGTGCCTGGATCAGGGAGGAGACCTACGAGCAGTACTTC. This gives the protein CAWIREETYEQYF.

This CDR3 is CAWRGDRANTEAFF. The CDR3 nucleotides read TGTGCCTGGAGGGGGGACAGGGCAAACACTGAAGCTTTCTTT. The chain carries TRBV30 and TRBJ1-1, with 9 positions matching TRBD1. J lost 2 bases, V lost 3 bases, and 4 bases had no gene match. The CDR3 totals 14 residues. The germline gives CDR1 GTSNPN, CDR2 SVGIG (reference sequence).

The rearrangement uses TRBV6-5 and TRBJ1-4; D unclear. With 3 bases removed from V and 5 bases from J, the gap between germline ends came to 13 bases. Per the germline V gene, CDR1 is MNHEY and CDR2 is SVGAGI. The CDR3 has 15 residues. CDR3 sequence reads: CASSYVSAGNEKLFF. The CDR3 DNA sequence: TGTGCCAGCAGTTATGTGTCGGCCGGGAATGAAAAACTGTTTTTT.